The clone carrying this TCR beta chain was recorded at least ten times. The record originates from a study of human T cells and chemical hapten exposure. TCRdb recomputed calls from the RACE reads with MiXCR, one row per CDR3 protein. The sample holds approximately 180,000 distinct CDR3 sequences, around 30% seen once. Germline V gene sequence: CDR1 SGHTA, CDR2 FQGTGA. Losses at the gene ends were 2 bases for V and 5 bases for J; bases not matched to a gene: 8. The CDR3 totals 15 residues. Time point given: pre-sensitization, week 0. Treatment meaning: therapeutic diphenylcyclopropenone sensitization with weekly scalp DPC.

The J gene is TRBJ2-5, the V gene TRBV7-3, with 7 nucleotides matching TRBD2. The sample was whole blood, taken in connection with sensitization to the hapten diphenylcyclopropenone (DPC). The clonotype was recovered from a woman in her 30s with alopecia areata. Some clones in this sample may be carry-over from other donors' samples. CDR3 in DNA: TGTGCCAGCAGCTTAGGTACCCAAGCGGGGGAGACCCAGTACTTC. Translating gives CASSLGTQAGETQYF.